This TCR beta chain was identified in a study of CD8 T cells in Susac syndrome. Points from the study as a whole: Only a relatively small number of individuals were included in the TCR sequencing and HLA analysis.

Purification of the CD8+ and CD4+ T cells relied on negative isolation, and TEMRA cells underwent FACS enrichment. The germline gives CDR1 SGDLS, CDR2 YYNGEE. CDR3 length: 13 amino acids. The ends were cut back, 1 base at V and 6 bases at J, with 8 bases in the middle. With respect to this clonotype: The antigen is undetermined.

The authors reverse transcribed 0.5 to 1 ug RNA with random hexamers. An immunoSEQ multiplex PCR generated amplified TCR beta CDR3 products spanning 54 Vbeta and 13 Jbeta. Each CDR3 protein gets one entry after TCRdb re-called the immunoSEQ multiplex PCR reads with MiXCR. The repertoire holds roughly 140,000 distinct CDR3 sequences, with just under 95% as singletons. The TCR was taken from a human donor with multiple sclerosis. This chain uses TRBV9 with TRBJ2-1, with D possibly matching TRBD1 (5 bases). The sample comprised CD8+ T cells from PBMCs. This CDR3 reads CASSVTGLNEQFF. The CDR3 bases are TGTGCCAGCAGCGTAACAGGCCTCAATGAGCAGTTCTTC.